The subject of this entry is one TCR beta chain. The data derive from a study of blood T cell repertoires in COVID-19. Clones were read by immunoSEQ multiplex PCR, and TCRdb kept only the in-frame ones, dropping some. The sample comprises 190,000 or so clones, around four fifths of which are singletons, and about 6.9% rests with the top ten. V gave up 5 bases and J gave up 2 bases; unmatched junction bases: 7. This CDR3 region has 15 residues. Germline V CDR1 and CDR2: SGHAT, FQNNGV. The rearrangement uses TRBV11-2 and TRBJ2-3; 7 nucleotides match TRBD2. The TCR sequence derives from a human donor with acute or convalescent COVID-19. The donor label of this sample is uncertain. Sequencing used peripheral blood. The CDR3 sequence: CASSPSSGFTDTQYF. CDR3 sequence (DNA): TGTGCCAGCAGCCCTTCTAGCGGTTTCACAGATACGCAGTATTTT.